The entry below gives a single T cell receptor (beta chain) sequence along with its context. At one end the junction does not follow the germline gene, possibly because of a read error. Amplification of TCR beta CDR3 regions was performed using RNA transcripts as template. The primer set for the first-round RT-PCR of the TCR CDR3 was HTBI. TCRdb used MiXCR to reprocess the multiplex PCR reads, holding one entry per CDR3 protein. The data show around 690,000 distinct CDR3 sequences, with about 18% seen just once and about 14% held by the top ten. This sample is part of a study of T cells in Graves' hyperthyroidism and ophthalmopathy. The CDR3 covers 14 residues. Looked up from germline, CDR1 is SEHNR and CDR2 is FQNEAQ (reference sequence).

Input material: blood. This TCR was sampled from a man in his fifties with Graves' hyperthyroidism. V is TRBV7-9 and J is TRBJ2-6; the D gene could be TRBD1 or TRBD2 (5 bases each). The CDR3 loop reads CASSLTVGANALTF. Written as DNA, the CDR3 is TGTGCCAGCAGCTTGACAGTCGGGGCCAACGCCCTGACTTTC.